This T cell receptor beta chain was sequenced for a study of PD-L1 blockade in urothelial cancer. Generated by immunoSEQ multiplex PCR, the TCRdb table keeps only in-frame clones and is missing some. The sample lists 35,000 to 45,000 clones; 70% to 85% were seen once. CDR1 and CDR2 from the germline V gene are MNHNS and SASEGT. This CDR3 has 13 amino acids. The V segment lost 7 bases and the J segment 2 bases; nucleotides outside the gene matches: 2. The sample here was PBMCs, taken around atezolizumab (anti-PD-L1) treatment. The chain is built from TRBV6-1 and TRBJ2-4; 7 positions agree with TRBD2. This TCR was recovered from a man between 70 and 80 years old with urothelial cancer. CDR3 nucleotides: TGTGCCAGCATGACTAGCTCCAAAAACATTCAGTACTTC. Translation gives CASMTSSKNIQYF.